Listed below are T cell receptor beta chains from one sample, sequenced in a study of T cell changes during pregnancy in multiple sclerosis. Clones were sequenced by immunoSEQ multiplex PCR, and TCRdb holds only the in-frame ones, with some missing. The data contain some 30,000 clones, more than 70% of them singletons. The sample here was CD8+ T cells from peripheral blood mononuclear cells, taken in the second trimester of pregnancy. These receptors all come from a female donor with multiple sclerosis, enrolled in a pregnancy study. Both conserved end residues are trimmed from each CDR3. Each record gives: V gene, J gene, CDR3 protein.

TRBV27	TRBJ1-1	ASSFLEGARAEAF
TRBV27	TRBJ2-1	ASRLQGREQF
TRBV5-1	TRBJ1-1	ASSGEDTEAF
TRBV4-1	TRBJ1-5	ASSSHAGDRRGPQH
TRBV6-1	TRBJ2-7	ASSEGLAELYEQY
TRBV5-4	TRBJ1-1	ASSLQGTEAF
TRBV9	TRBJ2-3	ASSKTSRSTDTQY
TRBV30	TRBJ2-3	AWSVLSGGLSTDTQY
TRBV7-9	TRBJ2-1	ASSLGREYANEQF
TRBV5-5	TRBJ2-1	ASSYTTGLYNEQF
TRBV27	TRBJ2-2	ASSLVEDTGELF
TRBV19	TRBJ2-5	ASRTKPPPGRDWSWETQY
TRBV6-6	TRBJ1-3	ASRDPGFLMGNTIY
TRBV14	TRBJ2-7	ASSQAVTGREQY
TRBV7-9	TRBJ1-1	ASSSPGGQKAEAF
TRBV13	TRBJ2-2	ASSLRLAGPTGELF
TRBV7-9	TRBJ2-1	ASILGLAGGLLYNEQF
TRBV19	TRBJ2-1	ASSIIAGVGNEQF
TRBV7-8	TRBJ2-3	ASSSGLFTDTQY
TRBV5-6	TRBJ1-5	ASSTALGGESNQPQH
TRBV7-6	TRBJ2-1	ASSLFLGGGGNNEQF
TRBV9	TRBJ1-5	ASSAQGNSNQPQH
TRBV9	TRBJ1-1	ASSVTENTEAF
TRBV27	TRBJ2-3	ASSIRDSRTDTQY
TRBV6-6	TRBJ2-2	ATRTGLTGELF
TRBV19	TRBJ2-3	ASRKLHGSSTDTQY